This T cell receptor beta chain originates from a study of Tregs in tolerant kidney transplant recipients. Study-wide findings and caveats: Antigen-driven expansion was suggested because donor-specific Tregs expanded more than all Tregs in tolerant patients.

Data came from immunoSEQ multiplex PCR; TCRdb stores just in-frame clones and leaves some out. Among over 50,000 clones listed, 75% to 90% were seen once. The CDR3 length is 17 residues. Germline CDR1 LGHNA, CDR2 YSLEER. V lost 0 bases and J lost 4, with 13 bases in between. Concerning this clone: Its antigen is undetermined.

Unstimulated regulatory T cells (CD4+CD25+CD127-), CD4+CD25- non-regulatory cells, CD4 and CD8 cells were FACS-sorted from thawed PBMCs. V gene TRBV4-3 combines with J gene TRBJ2-6; D ambiguous. The sequenced sample was Tregs from blood, obtained before the transplant. This receptor was identified in a human donor who received a combined kidney and bone marrow transplant. The CDR3 loop reads CASSQEVPGAGANVLTF. CDR3 sequence (DNA): TGCGCCAGCAGCCAAGAAGTACCGGGCGCCGGGGCCAACGTCCTGACTTTC.